This T cell receptor beta chain is drawn from a study of read filtering for tumor transcriptome and immune sequencing. This library used around 400 ng RNA and molecular barcoded adaptors spanning alpha/delta and beta/gamma chains. Via MiXCR, TCRdb re-called the reads, giving one row per CDR3 protein. The sample has 93,000 or so distinct CDR3 sequences, about 22% seen once. The V end lost 2 bases, the J end lost 6 bases, and 11 bases lay between the germline ends. Germline assignment: CDR1 GTSNPN and CDR2 SVGIG (reference sequence). The CDR3 length is 13 residues. The chain carries TRBV30 and TRBJ1-5; no clear D gene. The specimen sequenced was a population of CD138-negative cells sorted from bone marrow. The sequence was collected from a donor at least 40 years old with multiple myeloma. The CDR3 is CAWSILGGQPQHF. CDR3 bases: TGTGCCTGGAGTATACTCGGCGGTCAGCCCCAGCATTTT. Combining the CDR3 with reference TRBV30 and TRBJ1-5 gives the whole variable domain SQTIHQWPATLVQPVGSPLSLECTVEGTSNPNLYWYRQAAGRGLQLLFYSVGIGQISSEVPQNLSASRPQDRQFILSSKKLLLSDSGFYLCAWSILGGQPQHFGDGTRLSIL.